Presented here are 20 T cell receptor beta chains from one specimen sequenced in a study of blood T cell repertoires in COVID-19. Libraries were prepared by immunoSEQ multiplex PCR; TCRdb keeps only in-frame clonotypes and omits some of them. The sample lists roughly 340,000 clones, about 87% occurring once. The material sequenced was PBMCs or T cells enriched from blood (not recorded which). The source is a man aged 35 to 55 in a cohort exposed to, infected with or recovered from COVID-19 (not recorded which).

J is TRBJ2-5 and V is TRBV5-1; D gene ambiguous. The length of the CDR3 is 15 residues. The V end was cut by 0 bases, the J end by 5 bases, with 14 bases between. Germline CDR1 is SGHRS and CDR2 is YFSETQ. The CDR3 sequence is CASSLGHPKTETQYF. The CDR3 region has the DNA TGCGCCAGCAGCTTGGGACATCCTAAGACGGAGACCCAGTACTTC.

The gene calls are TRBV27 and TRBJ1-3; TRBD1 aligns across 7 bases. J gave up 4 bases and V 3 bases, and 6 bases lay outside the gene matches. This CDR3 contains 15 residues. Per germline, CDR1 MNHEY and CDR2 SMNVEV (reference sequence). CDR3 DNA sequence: TGTGCCAGCAGTTTCCAAGGACAGGAGGGAAACACCATATATTTT. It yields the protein CASSFQGQEGNTIYF.

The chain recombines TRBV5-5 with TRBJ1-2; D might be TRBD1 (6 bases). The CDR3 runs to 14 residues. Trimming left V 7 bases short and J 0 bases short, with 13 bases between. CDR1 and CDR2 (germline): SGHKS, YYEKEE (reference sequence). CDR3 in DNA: TGTGCCAGCGGAAGACAGGACCCTAACTATGGCTACACCTTC. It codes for CASGRQDPNYGYTF.

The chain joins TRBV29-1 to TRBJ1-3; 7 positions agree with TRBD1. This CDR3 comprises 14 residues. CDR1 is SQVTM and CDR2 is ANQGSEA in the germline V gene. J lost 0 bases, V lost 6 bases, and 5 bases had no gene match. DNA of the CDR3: TGCAGCGTAGGGGACAGACTCTCTGGAAACACCATATATTTT. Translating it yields CSVGDRLSGNTIYF.

The CDR3 region is CASSPTGGANEKLFF. CDR3 DNA: TGTGCCAGCAGTCCTACAGGGGGCGCGAATGAAAAACTGTTTTTT. The chain recombines TRBV28 with TRBJ1-4, with 9 positions matching TRBD1. The junction had 6 bases not matched to a gene; V was cut back by 5 bases and J by 5 bases. CDR1 is MDHEN and CDR2 is SYDVKM in the germline V gene. The CDR3 consists of 15 residues.

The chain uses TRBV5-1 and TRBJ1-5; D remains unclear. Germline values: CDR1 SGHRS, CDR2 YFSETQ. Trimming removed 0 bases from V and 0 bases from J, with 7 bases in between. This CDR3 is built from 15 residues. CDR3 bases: TGCGCCAGCAGCTTGGGAGGTGATAGCAATCAGCCCCAGCATTTT. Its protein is CASSLGGDSNQPQHF.

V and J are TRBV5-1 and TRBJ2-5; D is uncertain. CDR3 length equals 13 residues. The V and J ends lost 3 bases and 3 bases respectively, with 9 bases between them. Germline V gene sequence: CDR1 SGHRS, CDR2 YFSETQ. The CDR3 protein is CASSSNSKETQYF. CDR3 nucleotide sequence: TGCGCCAGCAGCTCCAACAGCAAAGAGACCCAGTACTTC. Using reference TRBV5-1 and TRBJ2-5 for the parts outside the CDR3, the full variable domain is KAGVTQTPRYLIKTRGQQVTLSCSPISGHRSVSWYQQTPGQGLQFLFEYFSETQRNKGNFPGRFSGRQFSNSRSEMNVSTLELGDSALYLCASSSNSKETQYFGPGTRLLVL.

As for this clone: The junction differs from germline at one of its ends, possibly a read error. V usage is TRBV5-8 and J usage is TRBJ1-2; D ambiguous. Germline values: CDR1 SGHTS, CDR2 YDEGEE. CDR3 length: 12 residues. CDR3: CASSWRAATNVF. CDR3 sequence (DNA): TGTGCCAGCAGCTGGCGGGCAGCCACGAACGTCTTC. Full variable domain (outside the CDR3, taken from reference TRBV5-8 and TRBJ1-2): EAGVTQSPTHLIKTRGQQATLRCSPISGHTSVYWYQQALGLGLQFLLWYDEGEERNRGNFPPRFSGRQFPNYSSELNVNALELEDSALYLCASSWRAATNVFGSGTRLTVV.

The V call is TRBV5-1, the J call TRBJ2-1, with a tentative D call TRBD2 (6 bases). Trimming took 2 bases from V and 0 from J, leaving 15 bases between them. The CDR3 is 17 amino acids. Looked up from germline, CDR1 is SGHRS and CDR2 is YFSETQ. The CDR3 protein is CASSFGGVASSYNEQFF. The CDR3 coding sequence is TGCGCCAGCAGCTTCGGGGGAGTCGCGAGCTCCTACAATGAGCAGTTCTTC.

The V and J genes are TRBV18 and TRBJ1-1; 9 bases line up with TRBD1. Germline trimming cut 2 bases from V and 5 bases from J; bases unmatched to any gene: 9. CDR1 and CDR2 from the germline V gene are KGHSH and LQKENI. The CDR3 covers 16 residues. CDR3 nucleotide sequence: TGTGCCAGCTCACCAGCCCACAAGACAGGGGGGACTGAAGCTTTCTTT. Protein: CASSPAHKTGGTEAFF. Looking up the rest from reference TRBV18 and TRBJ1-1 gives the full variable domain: NAGVMQNPRHLVRRRGQEARLRCSPMKGHSHVYWYRQLPEEGLKFMVYLQKENIIDESGMPKERFSAEFPKEGPSILRIQQVVRGDSAAYFCASSPAHKTGGTEAFFGQGTRLTVV.

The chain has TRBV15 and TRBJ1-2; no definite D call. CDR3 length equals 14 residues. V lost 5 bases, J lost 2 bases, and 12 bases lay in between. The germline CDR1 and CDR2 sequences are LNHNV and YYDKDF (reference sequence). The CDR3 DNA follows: TGTGCCACCAGCGGCGATTTGGAGAACTATGGCTACACCTTC. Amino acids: CATSGDLENYGYTF.

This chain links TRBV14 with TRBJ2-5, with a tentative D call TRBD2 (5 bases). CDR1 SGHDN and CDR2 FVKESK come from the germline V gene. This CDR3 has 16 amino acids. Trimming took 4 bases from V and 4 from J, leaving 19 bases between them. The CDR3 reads CASSLIPTRTRETQYF. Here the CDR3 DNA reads TGTGCCAGCAGCCTCATCCCCACTAGAACGCGAGAGACCCAGTACTTC.

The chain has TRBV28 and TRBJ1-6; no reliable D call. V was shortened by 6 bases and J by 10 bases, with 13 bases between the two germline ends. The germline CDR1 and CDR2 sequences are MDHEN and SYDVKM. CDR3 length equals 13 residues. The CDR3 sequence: CASRTGVGSPLHF. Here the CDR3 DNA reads TGTGCCAGCAGAACCGGGGTGGGGTCACCCCTCCACTTT.

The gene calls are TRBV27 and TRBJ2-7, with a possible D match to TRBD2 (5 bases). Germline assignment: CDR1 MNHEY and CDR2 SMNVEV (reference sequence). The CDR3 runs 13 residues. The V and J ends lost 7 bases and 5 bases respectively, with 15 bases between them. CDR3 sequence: CASTAISGNEQYF. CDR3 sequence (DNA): TGTGCCAGCACTGCAATCTCGGGGAACGAGCAGTACTTC.

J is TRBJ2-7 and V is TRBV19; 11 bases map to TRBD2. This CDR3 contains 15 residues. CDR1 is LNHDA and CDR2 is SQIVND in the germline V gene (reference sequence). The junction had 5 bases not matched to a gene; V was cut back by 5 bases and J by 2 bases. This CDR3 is CASSPRLAGTYEQYF. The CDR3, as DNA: TGTGCCAGTAGTCCCAGACTAGCGGGAACCTACGAGCAGTACTTC.

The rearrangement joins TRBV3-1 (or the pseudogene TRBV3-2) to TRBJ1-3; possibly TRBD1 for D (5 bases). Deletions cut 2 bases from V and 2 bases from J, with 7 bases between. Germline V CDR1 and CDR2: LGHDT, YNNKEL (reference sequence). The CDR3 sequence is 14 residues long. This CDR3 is CASSQIGAGNTIYF. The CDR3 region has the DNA TGTGCCAGCAGCCAAATAGGGGCTGGAAACACCATATATTTT.

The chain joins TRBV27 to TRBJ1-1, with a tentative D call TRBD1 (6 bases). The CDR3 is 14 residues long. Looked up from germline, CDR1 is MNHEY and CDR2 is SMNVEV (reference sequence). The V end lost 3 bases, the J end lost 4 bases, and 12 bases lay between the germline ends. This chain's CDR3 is CASSFRGASTEAFF. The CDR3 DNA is TGTGCCAGCAGTTTCCGGGGGGCCAGCACTGAAGCTTTCTTT.

For the CDR3, the DNA is TGTGCCATCAGTGAGGGTTCGACAGGGGGCTCCTCTGGGGCCAACGTCCTGACTTTC. Amino acid sequence: CAISEGSTGGSSGANVLTF. This chain links TRBV10-3 with TRBJ2-6, with 10 nucleotides matching TRBD1. The V gene's germline CDR1 is ENHRY and CDR2 SYGVKD. This CDR3 has 19 amino acids. V trimming: 2 bases; J trimming: 0 bases; junction bases outside the gene matches: 7.

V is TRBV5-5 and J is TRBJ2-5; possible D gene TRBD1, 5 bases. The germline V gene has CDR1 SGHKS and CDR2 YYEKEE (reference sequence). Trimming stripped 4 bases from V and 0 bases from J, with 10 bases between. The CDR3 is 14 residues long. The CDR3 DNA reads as TGTGCCAGCAGCGTACAGGACAACCAAGAGACCCAGTACTTC. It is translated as CASSVQDNQETQYF.

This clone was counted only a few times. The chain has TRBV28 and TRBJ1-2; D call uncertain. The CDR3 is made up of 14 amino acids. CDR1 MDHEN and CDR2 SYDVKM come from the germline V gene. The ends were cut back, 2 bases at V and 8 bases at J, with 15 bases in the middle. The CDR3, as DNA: TGTGCCAGCAGTTTACTTGGGCGTGCATACGGCTACACCTTC. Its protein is CASSLLGRAYGYTF.